This T cell receptor (beta chain) was obtained from a study of cytomegalovirus exposure and HLA in healthy donors. Trimming left V 6 bases short and J 7 bases short, with 11 bases between. CDR3 length: 12 amino acids. CDR1 and CDR2 (germline): MGHDK, SYGVNS. In its sample, this clone was seen a few times. A multiplex PCR was run with 60 Vbeta primers and 13 Jbeta primers. Produced via immunoSEQ multiplex PCR; TCRdb's table is partial and in-frame only. The sample includes around 100,000 clones, 66% seen only once; the top ten take around 3.5%. The specimen was PBMCs. The clonotype comes from a woman in her 50s in good health and CMV-seronegative. The chain links TRBV25-1 to TRBJ2-3, with D maybe TRBD2 (6 bases). CDR3 protein: CASSEGLHTQYF. Written as DNA, the CDR3 is TGTGCCAGCAGCGAGGGACTCCATACGCAGTATTTT. Based on the CDR3 plus reference TRBV25-1 and TRBJ2-3, the full variable domain is EADIYQTPRYLVIGTGKKITLECSQTMGHDKMYWYQQDPGMELHLIHYSYGVNSTEKGDLSSESTVSRIRTEHFPLTLESARPSHTSQYLCASSEGLHTQYFGPGTRLTVL.